The next 32 T cell receptor beta chains were all read from a single sample in a study of CD8 T cells in ankylosing spondylitis. Points from the study as a whole: Seemingly distinctive of ankylosing spondylitis blood was a TCR beta motif formed by eight highly homologous variants.

TCRdb recomputed calls from the 5' RACE reads with MiXCR, one row per CDR3 protein. In the table there are around 390,000 distinct CDR3 sequences, about a fifth of which are singletons. No antigen has been assigned to these receptors. What was sequenced was blood, either unsorted or a sorted T cell fraction (not recorded which). These receptor sequences come from a male donor with ankylosing spondylitis.

The genes are TRBV4-1 and TRBJ2-5; D ambiguous. V shed 1 base and J shed 0 bases, with 3 bases lying between them. Germline V gene sequence: CDR1 MGHRA, CDR2 YSYEKL. The CDR3 contains 13 residues. The CDR3 is CASSQGNQETQYF. CDR3 nucleotide sequence: TGCGCCAGCAGCCAAGGGAACCAAGAGACCCAGTACTTC.

The CDR3 DNA reads TGTGCCACCGGACCGGGACCAAGGACCGGGGAGCTGTTTTTT. The encoded protein is CATGPGPRTGELFF. The rearrangement uses TRBV24-1 and TRBJ2-2; the D call may be TRBD1 or TRBD2 (5 bases each). This CDR3 has 14 amino acids. Germline loops: CDR1 KGHDR, CDR2 SFDVKD. The V end was cut by 9 bases, the J end by 5 bases, with 15 bases between.

This clonotype was recorded a few times. This chain connects TRBV3-1 to TRBJ2-5; D unclear. The ends were cut back, 1 base at V and 2 bases at J, with 11 bases in the middle. The germline gives CDR1 LGHDT, CDR2 YNNKEL (reference sequence). This CDR3 is built from 15 residues. CDR3 protein: CASSQVRKSQETQYF. CDR3 bases: TGTGCCAGCAGCCAAGTTCGGAAGAGTCAAGAGACCCAGTACTTC.

This clonotype came up a few times. The chain has TRBV7-2 and TRBJ1-5; 9 bases agree with TRBD1. With 5 bases clipped from V and 9 bases from J, the junction kept 8 bases outside the gene matches. CDR1 and CDR2 (germline): SGHTA, FQGNSA. The CDR3 covers 14 residues. Here the CDR3 DNA reads TGTGCCAGCAGCACGGGGGACAGGGTTTTGCCCCAGCATTTT. It encodes CASSTGDRVLPQHF.

This chain links TRBV20-1 with TRBJ2-3; D is perhaps TRBD2 (5 bases). V was cut by 5 bases and J by 0 bases, with 9 bases left in between. The CDR3 runs to 13 residues. Germline V lookup: CDR1 DFQATT, CDR2 SNEGSKA (reference sequence). This CDR3 reads CSADRTSTDTQYF. Here the CDR3 DNA reads TGCAGTGCTGATCGGACTAGCACAGATACGCAGTATTTT.

The table lists this clonotype with a few counts. The chain carries TRBV20-1 and TRBJ2-1, with 7 bases fitting TRBD2. Germline assignment: CDR1 DFQATT and CDR2 SNEGSKA (reference sequence). V trimming: 6 bases; J trimming: 0 bases; junction bases outside the gene matches: 5. The CDR3 runs to 14 residues. The CDR3 nucleotides read TGCAGTGCGAACGGGGGGAGCTCCTACAATGAGCAGTTCTTC. Residues: CSANGGSSYNEQFF.

The CDR3 region is CSARESYTDTQYF. The CDR3 DNA sequence: TGCAGTGCTAGAGAGTCTTACACAGATACGCAGTATTTT. This rearrangement joins TRBV20-1 to TRBJ2-3; no reliable D call. Trimming removed 0 bases from V and 2 bases from J, with 6 bases in between. Germline V CDR1 and CDR2: DFQATT, SNEGSKA (reference sequence). The CDR3 consists of 13 residues.

The chain combines TRBV19 with TRBJ1-4; 8 positions match TRBD1. The length of the CDR3 is 15 residues. The junction had 4 bases not matched to a gene; V was cut back by 0 bases and J by 7 bases. Per germline, CDR1 LNHDA and CDR2 SQIVND (reference sequence). The CDR3 spells CASSIEGRGLEKLFF. The CDR3 nucleotides are TGTGCCAGTAGTATAGAAGGCAGGGGGCTTGAAAAACTGTTTTTT.

This clonotype was seen a few times. This chain uses TRBV20-1 with TRBJ2-1; 12 bases match TRBD2. The CDR3 length is 15 residues. J lost 10 bases, V lost 1 base, and 8 bases had no gene match. Germline V gene sequence: CDR1 DFQATT, CDR2 SNEGSKA (reference sequence). CDR3 in amino acids: CSARGGLAGGPEQFF. CDR3 DNA sequence: TGCAGTGCTAGAGGGGGTCTAGCGGGAGGGCCGGAGCAGTTCTTC.

This clonotype was recorded at least ten times. The J gene is TRBJ2-7, the V gene TRBV6-2 or TRBV6-3; D may correspond to TRBD1 or TRBD2 (5 bases each). This CDR3 is 16 amino acids long. V lost 6 bases and J lost 7, with 25 bases in between. Germline V lookup: CDR1 MNHEY, CDR2 SVGEGT. This CDR3 reads CASRTRSGPQEDEQYF. The CDR3 coding sequence is TGTGCCAGCAGGACACGCTCGGGACCCCAGGAGGATGAGCAGTACTTC.

CDR3 in DNA: TGTGCCAGCAGTGTCGGGATACAAGAGACCCAGTACTTC. Translating gives CASSVGIQETQYF. The chain carries TRBV12-3 or TRBV12-4 and TRBJ2-5; possible D gene TRBD2, 5 bases. V was pared by 5 bases and J by 2 bases, with 9 bases between. The CDR3 is 13 amino acids.

The chain has TRBV19 and TRBJ2-5, with a weak D call TRBD2 (6 bases). CDR1 and CDR2 (germline): LNHDA, SQIVND (reference sequence). The CDR3 loop spans 13 amino acids. Trimming took off 0 bases at V and 7 bases at J, with 9 bases between the two ends. The CDR3 protein is CASSIDVGGTQYF. DNA of the CDR3: TGTGCCAGTAGTATAGACGTGGGGGGGACCCAGTACTTC.

This clonotype has more than one count but fewer than ten. J is TRBJ2-3 and V is TRBV5-1; D unresolved. CDR3 length: 15 residues. CDR1 is SGHRS and CDR2 is YFSETQ in the germline V gene. Trimming shortened V by 4 bases and J by 0 bases, and 12 bases separated the two germline ends. Written as DNA, the CDR3 is TGCGCCAGCAGCACCCGGGCCGCTAGCACAGATACGCAGTATTTT. Translating gives CASSTRAASTDTQYF.

The table lists this clonotype with a few counts. V gene TRBV3-1 combines with J gene TRBJ1-2; 8 nucleotides agree with TRBD1. This CDR3 has 16 residues. J was trimmed by 3 bases and V by 3 bases; bases with no gene match: 9. The germline V gene has CDR1 LGHDT and CDR2 YNNKEL (reference sequence). The CDR3 sequence is CASSHSGQGGYYGYTF. DNA of the CDR3: TGTGCCAGCAGCCATAGCGGACAGGGAGGATACTATGGCTACACCTTC.

This chain links TRBV4-1 with TRBJ2-2; 10 positions match TRBD1. V shed 6 bases, J shed 3 bases, and the junction held 16 bases outside the gene matches. There are 19 residues in the CDR3. Germline CDR1 reads MGHRA; CDR2 reads YSYEKL. The CDR3 region is CASSQILGQGQWDTGELFF. The CDR3 DNA sequence: TGCGCCAGCAGTCAAATTCTGGGACAGGGGCAATGGGACACCGGGGAGCTGTTTTTT.

This clonotype was recorded a few times. The chain couples TRBV4-2 to TRBJ2-1; TRBD2 matches at 7 bases. Trimming cost V 0 bases and J 7 bases; bases outside gene matches: 12. The CDR3 has 17 residues. The germline gives CDR1 LGHNA, CDR2 YNFKEQ. CDR3 coding DNA: TGTGCCAGCAGCCAAGATCTGCTGGGAGGGCCCAGGAATGAGCAGTTCTTC. It translates to CASSQDLLGGPRNEQFF.

The chain recombines TRBV10-3 with TRBJ1-5, with D possibly TRBD1 on 5 matching bases. The germline CDR1 and CDR2 sequences are ENHRY and SYGVKD. There are 12 residues in the CDR3. Trimming pared 7 bases from V and 5 bases from J, leaving 9 bases between. The CDR3 DNA reads as TGTGCCATCAAGGGGCTCGATCAGCCCCAGCATTTT. Its protein product is CAIKGLDQPQHF.

As regards this clonotype: The CDR3 carries no conserved terminal phenylalanine or tryptophan, so it likely arises from a read error. The chain combines TRBV5-1 with TRBJ2-7; the D call may be TRBD1 or TRBD2 (5 bases each). The CDR3 has 15 amino acids. V lost 0 bases to trimming and J lost 3 bases, with 13 bases between them. Germline lookup yields CDR1 SGHRS and CDR2 YFSETQ. CDR3 loop: CASSLVGGSRYEQYY. In DNA form, the CDR3 reads TGCGCCAGCAGCTTGGTTGGGGGAAGCCGCTACGAGCAGTACTAC.

This chain joins TRBV5-1 and TRBJ2-7; D ambiguous. Germline CDR1 is SGHRS and CDR2 is YFSETQ. The CDR3 contains 14 residues. V was trimmed by 3 bases and J by 4 bases, leaving 14 bases between them. In DNA, the CDR3 is TGCGCCAGCAGCTGGAAGTTTGAGAGGTACGAGCAGTACTTC. This sequence encodes CASSWKFERYEQYF.

V is TRBV5-1 and J is TRBJ2-1; 8 nucleotides line up with TRBD2. Looked up from germline, CDR1 is SGHRS and CDR2 is YFSETQ. This CDR3 has 16 residues. V lost 3 bases and J lost 6; bases outside the gene matches: 11. CDR3 DNA: TGCGCCAGCAGCTGGGTAGCGGGGATCTCCCCCAATGAGCAGTTCTTC. It is translated as CASSWVAGISPNEQFF.

The chain combines TRBV24-1 with TRBJ1-4; weak D call: TRBD1 (6 bases). Germline assignment: CDR1 KGHDR and CDR2 SFDVKD. Deletions cut 3 bases from V and 0 bases from J, with 16 bases between. The CDR3 sequence is 18 residues long. The DNA of the CDR3 is TGTGCCACCAGTGATCATCGTCAGGGGATATCAACTAATGAAAAACTGTTTTTT. Amino acid sequence: CATSDHRQGISTNEKLFF.

This clonotype was seen a handful of times. V and J are TRBV7-6 and TRBJ2-1; D gene unclear. CDR3 length: 12 residues. The germline V gene has CDR1 SGHVS and CDR2 FNYEAQ. Deletions cut 1 base from V and 7 bases from J, with 5 bases between. CDR3 sequence (DNA): TGTGCCAGCAGCTTAGTCCCTAATGAGCAGTTCTTC. It codes for CASSLVPNEQFF.

V is TRBV5-6 and J is TRBJ1-1; possible D gene TRBD1, 6 bases. The CDR3 extends over 16 amino acids. V was clipped by 1 base and J by 4 bases, with 17 bases between them. Germline V gives CDR1 SGHDT, CDR2 YYEEEE. The CDR3 here is CASSLSYQGTGTEAFF. The DNA of the CDR3 is TGTGCCAGCAGCTTGTCATATCAGGGGACGGGCACTGAAGCTTTCTTT.

The CDR3 nucleotides are TGTGCCACCGGGGAGCTCGCGGGGACCGGGGAGCTGTTTTTT. Protein sequence: CATGELAGTGELFF. The chain joins TRBV10-3 to TRBJ2-2, with D maybe TRBD2 (6 bases). The CDR3 runs to 14 residues. The ends were cut back, 10 bases at V and 5 bases at J, with 17 bases in the middle. Germline CDR1 reads ENHRY; CDR2 reads SYGVKD.

This chain uses TRBV7-6 with TRBJ2-7; 8 bases fit TRBD1. V shed 1 base and J 4 bases; nucleotides not matched to a gene: 6. CDR1 is SGHVS, CDR2 FNYEAQ, per germline. The CDR3 spans 15 residues. CDR3 in DNA: TGTGCCAGCAGCTTAGGTGTGCGACAGGGGTACGAGCAGTACTTC. Translation gives CASSLGVRQGYEQYF.

This clonotype was found a few times. This chain uses TRBV7-9 with TRBJ1-2; D remains unclear. Germline V gene lookup returns CDR1 SEHNR and CDR2 FQNEAQ (reference sequence). Trimming shortened V by 5 bases and J by 8 bases, and 18 bases separated the two germline ends. This CDR3 has 14 amino acids. CDR3 nucleotide sequence: TGTGCCAGCAGCCTCACGGCCCAGAGAGGAGGCTACACCTTC. Its translation is CASSLTAQRGGYTF.

A few counts support this clonotype. The CDR3: CASSDSGSHTDTQYF. The CDR3 coding sequence is TGTGCCAGCAGTGACTCGGGCAGTCACACAGATACGCAGTATTTT. The chain combines TRBV6-4 with TRBJ2-3; D gene uncertain. The V end lost 0 bases, the J end lost 2 bases, and 9 bases lay between the germline ends. The CDR3 loop spans 15 amino acids. Looked up from germline, CDR1 is MRHNA and CDR2 is SNTAGT.

J is TRBJ2-7 and V is TRBV7-9; TRBD2 might be the D (6 bases). Deletions cut 3 bases from V and 3 bases from J, with 12 bases between. Germline CDR1 reads SEHNR; CDR2 reads FQNEAQ (reference sequence). This CDR3 comprises 14 residues. CDR3 nucleotides: TGTGCCAGCAGCTTGGGACTGGAGTACTACGAGCAGTACTTC. Amino acids: CASSLGLEYYEQYF. Full variable domain (rest looked up from reference TRBV7-9 and TRBJ2-7): DTGVSQNPRHKITKRGQNVTFRCDPISEHNRLYWYRQTLGQGPEFLTYFQNEAQLEKSRLLSDRFSAERPKGSFSTLEIQRTEQGDSAMYLCASSLGLEYYEQYFGPGTRLTVT.

This clonotype was seen at least ten times. This chain connects TRBV12-3 or TRBV12-4 to TRBJ2-7; D perhaps matches TRBD2 (7 bases). The CDR3 consists of 13 residues. The germline V and J ends were trimmed by 6 bases and 3 bases, with 12 bases remaining between them. CDR3: CASRRGGDYEQYF. In DNA form, the CDR3 reads TGTGCCAGCAGGAGGGGGGGGGACTACGAGCAGTACTTC.

The rearrangement uses TRBV29-1 and TRBJ2-5; D is possibly TRBD2 (5 bases). The CDR3 is 13 amino acids. V gave up 2 bases and J gave up 5 bases, with 12 bases separating them. Germline CDR1 and CDR2: SQVTM and ANQGSEA. The CDR3 is CSVERWGAETQYF. CDR3 DNA: TGCAGCGTTGAAAGGTGGGGAGCTGAGACCCAGTACTTC.

This chain connects TRBV6-1 to TRBJ2-7; D unresolved. V was cut by 6 bases and J by 2 bases, with 8 bases left in between. The CDR3 extends over 12 amino acids. Germline V lookup: CDR1 MNHNS, CDR2 SASEGT. The CDR3 loop reads CASSVVAYEQYF. In nucleotides, the CDR3 is TGTGCCAGCAGCGTGGTCGCCTACGAGCAGTACTTC.

This chain joins TRBV29-1 and TRBJ2-7; TRBD1 aligns across 8 bases. The CDR3 loop spans 13 amino acids. After removal of 1 base from V and 5 bases from J, the junction contained 4 bases not matched to a gene. Per the germline V gene, CDR1 is SQVTM and CDR2 is ANQGSEA. In DNA form, the CDR3 reads TGCAGCGTTGAAGGACAGGGGCGACACGAGCAGTACTTC. Translation: CSVEGQGRHEQYF.